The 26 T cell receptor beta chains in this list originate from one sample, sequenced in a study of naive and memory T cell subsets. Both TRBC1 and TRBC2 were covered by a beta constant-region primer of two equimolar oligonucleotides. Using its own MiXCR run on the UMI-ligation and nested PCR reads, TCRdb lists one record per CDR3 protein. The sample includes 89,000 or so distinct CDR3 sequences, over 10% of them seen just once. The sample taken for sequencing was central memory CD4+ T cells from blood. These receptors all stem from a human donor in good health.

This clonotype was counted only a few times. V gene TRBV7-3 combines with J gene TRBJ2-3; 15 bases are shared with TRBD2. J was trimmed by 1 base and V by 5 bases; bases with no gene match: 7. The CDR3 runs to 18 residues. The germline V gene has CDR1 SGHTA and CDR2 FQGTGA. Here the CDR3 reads CASSRGGLAGGGTDTQYF. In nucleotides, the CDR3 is TGTGCCAGCAGCCGTGGGGGACTAGCGGGAGGTGGCACAGATACGCAGTATTTT.

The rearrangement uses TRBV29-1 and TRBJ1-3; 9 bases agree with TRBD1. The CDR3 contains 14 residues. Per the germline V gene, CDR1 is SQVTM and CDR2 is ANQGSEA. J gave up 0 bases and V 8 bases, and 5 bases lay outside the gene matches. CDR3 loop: CSIRQGGSGNTIYF. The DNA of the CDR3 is TGCAGCATACGACAGGGGGGCTCTGGAAACACCATATATTTT.

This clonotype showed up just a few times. The CDR3, as DNA: TGCAGCGGTTACGGGGATGAAAAACTGTTTTTT. The encoded protein is CSGYGDEKLFF. This sequence joins TRBV29-1 and TRBJ1-4; no reliable D call. Trimming pared 7 bases from V and 6 bases from J, leaving 9 bases between. CDR1 is SQVTM, CDR2 ANQGSEA, per germline. CDR3 size: 11 residues.

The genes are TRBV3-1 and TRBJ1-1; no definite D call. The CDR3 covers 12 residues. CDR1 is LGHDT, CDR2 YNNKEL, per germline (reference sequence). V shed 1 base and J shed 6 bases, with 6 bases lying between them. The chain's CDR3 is CASSQGTAEAFF. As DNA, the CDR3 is TGTGCCAGCAGCCAAGGTACAGCTGAAGCTTTCTTT.

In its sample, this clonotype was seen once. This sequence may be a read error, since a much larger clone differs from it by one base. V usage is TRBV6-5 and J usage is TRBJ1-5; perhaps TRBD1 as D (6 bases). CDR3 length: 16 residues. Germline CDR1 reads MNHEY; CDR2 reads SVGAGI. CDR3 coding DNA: TGTGCCGGCAGCAACACCGGGGGCTATACGGATCAGCCCCAGCATTTT. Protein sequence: CAGSNTGGYTDQPQHF.

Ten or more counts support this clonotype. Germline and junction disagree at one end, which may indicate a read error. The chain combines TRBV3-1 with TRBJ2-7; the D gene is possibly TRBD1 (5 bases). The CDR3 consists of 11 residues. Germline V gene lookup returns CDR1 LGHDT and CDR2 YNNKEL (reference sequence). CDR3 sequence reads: CASGQGYEQYF. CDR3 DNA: TGTGCCAGCGGCCAGGGTTACGAGCAGTACTTC.

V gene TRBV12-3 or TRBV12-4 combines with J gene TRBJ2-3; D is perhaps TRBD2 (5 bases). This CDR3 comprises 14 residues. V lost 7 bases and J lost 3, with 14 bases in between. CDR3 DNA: TGTGCCAGCACCCCGTCGGGATGGACAGATACGCAGTATTTT. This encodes CASTPSGWTDTQYF.

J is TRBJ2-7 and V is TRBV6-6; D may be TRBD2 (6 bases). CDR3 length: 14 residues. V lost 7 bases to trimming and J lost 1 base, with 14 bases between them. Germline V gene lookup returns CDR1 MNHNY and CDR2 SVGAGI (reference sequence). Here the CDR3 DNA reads TGTGCCAGCACCCTTGGAGGACTATCCTACGAGCAGTACTTC. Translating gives CASTLGGLSYEQYF.

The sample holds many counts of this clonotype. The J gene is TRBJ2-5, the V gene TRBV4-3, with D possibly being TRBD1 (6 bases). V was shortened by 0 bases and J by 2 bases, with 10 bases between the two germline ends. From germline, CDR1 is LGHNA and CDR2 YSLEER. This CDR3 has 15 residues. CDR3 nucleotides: TGCGCCAGCAGCCAAGATGGACAGCTACAAGAGACCCAGTACTTC. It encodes CASSQDGQLQETQYF.

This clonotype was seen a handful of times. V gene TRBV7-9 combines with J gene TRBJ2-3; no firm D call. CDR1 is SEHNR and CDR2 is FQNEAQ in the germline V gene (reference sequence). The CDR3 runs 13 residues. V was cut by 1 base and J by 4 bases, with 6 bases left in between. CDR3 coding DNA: TGTGCCAGCAGCTTAGTGAACCCAGATACGCAGTATTTT. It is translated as CASSLVNPDTQYF.

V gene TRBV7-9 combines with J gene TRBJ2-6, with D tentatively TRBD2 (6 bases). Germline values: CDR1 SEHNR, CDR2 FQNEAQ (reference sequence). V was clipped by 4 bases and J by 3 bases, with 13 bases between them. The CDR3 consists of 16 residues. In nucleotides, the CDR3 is TGTGCCAGCAGCTCTGGGGGGACTTTTGGGGCCAACGTCCTGACTTTC. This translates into CASSSGGTFGANVLTF.

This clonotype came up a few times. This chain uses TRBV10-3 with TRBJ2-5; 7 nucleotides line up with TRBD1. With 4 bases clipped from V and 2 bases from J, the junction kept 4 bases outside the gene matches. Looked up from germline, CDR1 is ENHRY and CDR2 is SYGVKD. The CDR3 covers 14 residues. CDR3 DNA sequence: TGTGCCATCAGTGGACGGACAGGTCAAGAGACCCAGTACTTC. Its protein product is CAISGRTGQETQYF.

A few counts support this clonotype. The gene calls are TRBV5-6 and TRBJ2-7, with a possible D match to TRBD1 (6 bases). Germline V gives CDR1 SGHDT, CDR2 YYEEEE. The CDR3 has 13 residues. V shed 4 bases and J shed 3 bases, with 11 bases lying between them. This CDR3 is CASSLLQGYEQYF. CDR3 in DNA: TGTGCCAGCAGCCTACTACAGGGCTACGAGCAGTACTTC.

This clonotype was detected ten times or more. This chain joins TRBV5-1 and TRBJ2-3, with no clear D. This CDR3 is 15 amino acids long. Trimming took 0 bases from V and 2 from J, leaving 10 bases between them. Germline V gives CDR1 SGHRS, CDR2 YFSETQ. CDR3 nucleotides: TGCGCCAGCAGCTTGGGGCAGAAGGACACAGATACGCAGTATTTT. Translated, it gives CASSLGQKDTDTQYF.

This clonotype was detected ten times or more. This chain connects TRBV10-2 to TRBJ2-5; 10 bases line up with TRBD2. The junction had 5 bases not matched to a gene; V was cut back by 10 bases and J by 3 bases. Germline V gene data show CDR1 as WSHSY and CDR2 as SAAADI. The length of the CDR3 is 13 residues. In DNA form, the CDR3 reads TGCGCCATCCGGACTAGCGGTGAAGAGACCCAGTACTTC. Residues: CAIRTSGEETQYF.

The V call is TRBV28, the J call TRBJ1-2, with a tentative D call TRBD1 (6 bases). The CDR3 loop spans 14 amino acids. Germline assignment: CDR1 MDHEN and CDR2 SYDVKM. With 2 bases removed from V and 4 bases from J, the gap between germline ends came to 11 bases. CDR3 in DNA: TGTGCCAGCAGTTTAACCCAGACAGGCTATGGCTACACCTTC. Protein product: CASSLTQTGYGYTF.

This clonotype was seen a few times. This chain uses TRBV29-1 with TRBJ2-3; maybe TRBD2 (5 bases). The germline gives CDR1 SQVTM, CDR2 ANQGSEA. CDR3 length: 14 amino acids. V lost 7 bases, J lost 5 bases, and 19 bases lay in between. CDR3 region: CSAPDLGYQDTQYF. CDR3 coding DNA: TGCAGCGCCCCGGACTTGGGCTACCAAGATACGCAGTATTTT.

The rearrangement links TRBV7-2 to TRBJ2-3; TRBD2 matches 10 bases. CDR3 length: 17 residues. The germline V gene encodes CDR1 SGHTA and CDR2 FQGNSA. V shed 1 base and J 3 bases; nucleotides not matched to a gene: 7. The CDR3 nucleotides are TGTGCCAGCAGCTTAGGCGGCGCTAGCGGGAGTACAGATACGCAGTATTTT. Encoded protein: CASSLGGASGSTDTQYF.

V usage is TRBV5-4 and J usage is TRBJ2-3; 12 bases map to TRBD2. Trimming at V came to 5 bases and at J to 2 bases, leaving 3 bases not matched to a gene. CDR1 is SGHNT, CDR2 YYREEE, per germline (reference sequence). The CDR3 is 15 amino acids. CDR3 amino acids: CASRLAGGSTDTQYF. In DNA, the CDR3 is TGTGCCAGCAGACTAGCGGGAGGATCCACAGATACGCAGTATTTT.

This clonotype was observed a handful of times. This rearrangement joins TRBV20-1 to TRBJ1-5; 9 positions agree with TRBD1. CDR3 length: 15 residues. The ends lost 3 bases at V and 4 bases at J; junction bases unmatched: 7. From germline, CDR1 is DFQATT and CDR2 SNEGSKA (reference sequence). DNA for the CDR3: TGCAGTGCTAGCTTAACGGGACAGGGTAATCAGCCCCAGCATTTT. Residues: CSASLTGQGNQPQHF.

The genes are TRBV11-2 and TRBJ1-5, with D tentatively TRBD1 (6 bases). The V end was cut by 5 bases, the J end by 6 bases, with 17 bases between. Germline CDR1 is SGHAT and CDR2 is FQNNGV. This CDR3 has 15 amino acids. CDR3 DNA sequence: TGTGCCAGCAGCCTTGCCGCAGGGGCCGGTCAGCCCCAGCATTTT. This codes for CASSLAAGAGQPQHF.

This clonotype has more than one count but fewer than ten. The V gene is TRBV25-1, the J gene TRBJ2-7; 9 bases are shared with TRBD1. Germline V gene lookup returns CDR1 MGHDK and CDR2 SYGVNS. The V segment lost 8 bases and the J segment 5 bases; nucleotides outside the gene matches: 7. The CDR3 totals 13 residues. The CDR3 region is CASGGTGLHEQYF. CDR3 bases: TGTGCCAGCGGGGGGACAGGGCTACACGAGCAGTACTTC.

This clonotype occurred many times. CDR3 sequence reads: CASSQVLLGSGTGELFF. In DNA, the CDR3 is TGCGCCAGCAGCCAAGTACTCTTAGGGTCGGGTACCGGGGAGCTGTTTTTT. This chain connects TRBV4-1 to TRBJ2-2, with D unresolved. Trimming stripped 1 base from V and 5 bases from J, with 17 bases between. Looked up from germline, CDR1 is MGHRA and CDR2 is YSYEKL. This CDR3 has 17 residues.

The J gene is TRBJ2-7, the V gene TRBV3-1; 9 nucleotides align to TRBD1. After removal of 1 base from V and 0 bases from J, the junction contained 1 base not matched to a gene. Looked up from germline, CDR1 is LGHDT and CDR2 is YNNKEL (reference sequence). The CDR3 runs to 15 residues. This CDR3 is CASSQGTGASYEQYF. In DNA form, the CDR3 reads TGTGCCAGCAGCCAAGGGACAGGGGCCTCCTACGAGCAGTACTTC.

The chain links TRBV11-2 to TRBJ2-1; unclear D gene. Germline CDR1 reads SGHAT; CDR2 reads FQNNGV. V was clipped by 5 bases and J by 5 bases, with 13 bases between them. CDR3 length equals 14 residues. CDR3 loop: CASSPWTGNNEQFF. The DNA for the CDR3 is TGTGCCAGCAGCCCCTGGACGGGTAACAATGAGCAGTTCTTC.

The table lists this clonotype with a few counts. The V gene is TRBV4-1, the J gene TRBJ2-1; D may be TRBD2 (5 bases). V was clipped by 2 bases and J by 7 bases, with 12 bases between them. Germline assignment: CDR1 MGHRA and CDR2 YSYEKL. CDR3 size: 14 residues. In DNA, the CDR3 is TGCGCCAGCAGCCAACAAACGGGGATAAATGAGCAGTTCTTC. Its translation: CASSQQTGINEQFF.